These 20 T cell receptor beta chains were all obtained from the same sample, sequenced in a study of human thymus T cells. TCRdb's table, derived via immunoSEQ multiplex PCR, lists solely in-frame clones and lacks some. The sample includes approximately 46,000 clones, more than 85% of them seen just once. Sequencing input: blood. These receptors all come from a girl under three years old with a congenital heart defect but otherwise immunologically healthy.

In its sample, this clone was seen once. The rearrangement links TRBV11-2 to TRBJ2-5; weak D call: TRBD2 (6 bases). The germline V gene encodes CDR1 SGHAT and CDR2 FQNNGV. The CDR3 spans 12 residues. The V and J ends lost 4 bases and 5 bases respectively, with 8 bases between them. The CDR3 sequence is CASSSGGETQYF. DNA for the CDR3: TGTGCCAGCAGCTCAGGAGGGGAGACCCAGTACTTC.

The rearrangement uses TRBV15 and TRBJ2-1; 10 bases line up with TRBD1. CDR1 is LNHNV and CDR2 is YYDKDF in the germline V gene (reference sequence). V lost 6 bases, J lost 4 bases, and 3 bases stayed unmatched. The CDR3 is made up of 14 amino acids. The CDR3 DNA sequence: TGTGCCACCAGAGGGACAGGGGCATACAATGAGCAGTTCTTC. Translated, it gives CATRGTGAYNEQFF.

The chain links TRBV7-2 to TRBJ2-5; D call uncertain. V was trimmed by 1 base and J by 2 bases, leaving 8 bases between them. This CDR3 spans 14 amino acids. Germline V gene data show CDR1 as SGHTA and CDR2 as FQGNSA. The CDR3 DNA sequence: TGTGCCAGCAGCTTAGGTCGCCGACAAGAGACCCAGTACTTC. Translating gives CASSLGRRQETQYF.

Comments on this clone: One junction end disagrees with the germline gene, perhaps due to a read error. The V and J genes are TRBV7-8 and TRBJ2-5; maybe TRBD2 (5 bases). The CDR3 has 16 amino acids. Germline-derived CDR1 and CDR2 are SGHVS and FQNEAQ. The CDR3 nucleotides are TGTGCCAGCAGCCTAGCCCGGGCGGGCGGCCAAGAGACCCAGTACTTC. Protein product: CASSLARAGGQETQYF.

The chain's CDR3 is CATGQGAGEQYF. For the CDR3, the DNA is TGCGCCACGGGACAGGGGGCGGGAGAGCAGTACTTC. V and J are TRBV5-1 and TRBJ2-7; 12 positions match TRBD1. The CDR3 has 12 residues. Per germline, CDR1 SGHRS and CDR2 YFSETQ. After removal of 9 bases from V and 7 bases from J, the junction contained 5 bases not matched to a gene.

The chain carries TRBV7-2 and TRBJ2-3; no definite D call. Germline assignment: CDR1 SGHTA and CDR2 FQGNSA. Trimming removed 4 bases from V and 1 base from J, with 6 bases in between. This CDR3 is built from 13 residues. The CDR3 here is CASSSSGTDTQYF. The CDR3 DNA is TGTGCCAGCAGCTCCTCGGGCACAGATACGCAGTATTTT.

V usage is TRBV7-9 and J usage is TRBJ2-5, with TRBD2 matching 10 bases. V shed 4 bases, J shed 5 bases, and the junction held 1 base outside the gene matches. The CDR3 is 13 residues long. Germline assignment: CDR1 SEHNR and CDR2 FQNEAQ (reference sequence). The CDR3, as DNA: TGTGCCAGCAGCTCGGGACTAGCGGAGACCCAGTACTTC. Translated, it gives CASSSGLAETQYF. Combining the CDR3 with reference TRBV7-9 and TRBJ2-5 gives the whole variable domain DTGVSQNPRHKITKRGQNVTFRCDPISEHNRLYWYRQTLGQGPEFLTYFQNEAQLEKSRLLSDRFSAERPKGSFSTLEIQRTEQGDSAMYLCASSSGLAETQYFGPGTRLLVL.

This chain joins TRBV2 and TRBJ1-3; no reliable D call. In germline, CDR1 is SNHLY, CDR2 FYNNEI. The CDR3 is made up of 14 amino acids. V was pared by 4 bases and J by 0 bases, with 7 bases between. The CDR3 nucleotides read TGTGCCAGCAGTGGAAGGGTCTCTGGAAACACCATATATTTT. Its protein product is CASSGRVSGNTIYF.

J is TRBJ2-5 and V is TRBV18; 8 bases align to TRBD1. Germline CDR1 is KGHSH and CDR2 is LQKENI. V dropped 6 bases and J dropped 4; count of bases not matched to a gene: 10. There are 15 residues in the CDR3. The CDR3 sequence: CASSPETGGIETQYF. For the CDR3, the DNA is TGTGCCAGCTCCCCTGAAACAGGGGGAATAGAGACCCAGTACTTC.

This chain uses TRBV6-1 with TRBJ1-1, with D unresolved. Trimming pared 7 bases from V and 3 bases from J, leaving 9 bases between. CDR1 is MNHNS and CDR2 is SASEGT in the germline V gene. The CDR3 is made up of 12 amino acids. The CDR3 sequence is CASTGPYTEAFF. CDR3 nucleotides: TGTGCCAGCACCGGACCGTACACTGAAGCTTTCTTT.

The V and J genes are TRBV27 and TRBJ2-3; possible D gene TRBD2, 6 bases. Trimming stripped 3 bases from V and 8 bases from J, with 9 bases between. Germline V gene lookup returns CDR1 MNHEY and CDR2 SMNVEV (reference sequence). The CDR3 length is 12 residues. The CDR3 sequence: CASSLLGGTQYF. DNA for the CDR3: TGTGCCAGCAGTTTGCTGGGAGGTACGCAGTATTTT.

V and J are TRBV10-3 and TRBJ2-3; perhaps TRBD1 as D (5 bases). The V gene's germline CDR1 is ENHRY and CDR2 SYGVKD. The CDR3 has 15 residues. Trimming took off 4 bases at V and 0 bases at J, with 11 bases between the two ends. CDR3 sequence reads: CAISGTKTSTDTQYF. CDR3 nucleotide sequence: TGTGCCATCAGTGGGACAAAAACTAGCACAGATACGCAGTATTTT.

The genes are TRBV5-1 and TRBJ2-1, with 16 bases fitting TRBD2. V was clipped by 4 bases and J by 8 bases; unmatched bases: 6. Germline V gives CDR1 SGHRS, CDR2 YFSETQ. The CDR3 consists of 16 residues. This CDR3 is CASSEGLAGGVYEQFF. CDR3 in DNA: TGCGCCAGCAGCGAGGGACTAGCGGGAGGGGTATATGAGCAGTTCTTC.

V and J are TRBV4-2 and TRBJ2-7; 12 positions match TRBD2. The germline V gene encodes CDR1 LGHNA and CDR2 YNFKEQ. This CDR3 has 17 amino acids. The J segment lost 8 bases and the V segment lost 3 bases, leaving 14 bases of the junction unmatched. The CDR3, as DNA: TGTGCCAGCAGCCAGGACCCTTCTTCTAGCGGGAGGGCCCAGCAGTACTTC. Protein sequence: CASSQDPSSSGRAQQYF.

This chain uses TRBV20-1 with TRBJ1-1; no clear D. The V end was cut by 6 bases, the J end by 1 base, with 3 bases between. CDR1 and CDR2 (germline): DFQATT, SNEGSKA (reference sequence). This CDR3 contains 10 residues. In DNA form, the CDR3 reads TGCAGTGCCCCGAACACTGAAGCTTTCTTT. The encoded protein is CSAPNTEAFF.

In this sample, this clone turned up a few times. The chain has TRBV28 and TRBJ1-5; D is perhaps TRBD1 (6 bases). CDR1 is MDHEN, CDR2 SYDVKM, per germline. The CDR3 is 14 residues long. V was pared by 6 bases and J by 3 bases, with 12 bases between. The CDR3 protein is CASSPGQINQPQHF. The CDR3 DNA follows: TGTGCCAGCAGCCCCGGACAGATCAATCAGCCCCAGCATTTT.

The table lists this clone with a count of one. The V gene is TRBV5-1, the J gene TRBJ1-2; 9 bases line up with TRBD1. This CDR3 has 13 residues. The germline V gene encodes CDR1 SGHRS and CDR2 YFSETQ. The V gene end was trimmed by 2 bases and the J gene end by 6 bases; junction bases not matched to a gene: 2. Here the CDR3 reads CASSFGTGNGYTF. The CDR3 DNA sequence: TGCGCCAGCAGCTTTGGGACAGGGAATGGCTACACCTTC.

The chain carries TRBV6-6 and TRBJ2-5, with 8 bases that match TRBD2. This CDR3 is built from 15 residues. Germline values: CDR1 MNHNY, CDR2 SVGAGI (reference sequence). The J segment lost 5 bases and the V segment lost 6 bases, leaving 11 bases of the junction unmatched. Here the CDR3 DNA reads TGTGCCAGCAGGCGGACTAGCCAAGTTTCCGAGACCCAGTACTTC. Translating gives CASRRTSQVSETQYF.

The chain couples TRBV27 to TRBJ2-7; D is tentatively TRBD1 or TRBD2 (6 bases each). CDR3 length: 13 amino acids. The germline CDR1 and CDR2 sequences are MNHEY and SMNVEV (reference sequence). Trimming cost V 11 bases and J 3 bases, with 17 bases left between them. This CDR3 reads CASGAGTLYEQYF. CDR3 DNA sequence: TGTGCCTCGGGGGCGGGAACGCTCTACGAGCAGTACTTC.

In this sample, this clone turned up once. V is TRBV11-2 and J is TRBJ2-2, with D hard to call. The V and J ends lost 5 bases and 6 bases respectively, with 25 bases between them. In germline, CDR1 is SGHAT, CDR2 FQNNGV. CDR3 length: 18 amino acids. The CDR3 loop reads CASSPVKGAPVSAGELFF. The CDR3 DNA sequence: TGTGCCAGCAGCCCCGTGAAGGGCGCGCCGGTTTCTGCCGGGGAGCTGTTTTTT.